A selection of T cell receptor beta chains follows, all from one sample in a study of read filtering for tumor transcriptome and immune sequencing. MiXCR was run by TCRdb on the reads, yielding one entry per CDR3 protein. The table lists over 50,000 distinct CDR3 sequences, roughly 13% of them singletons. The specimen sequenced was a population of CD138-negative cells sorted from bone marrow. The receptors here all came from a donor aged 40 or over with multiple myeloma. The CDR3 runs from the conserved cysteine through the conserved F or W. The D gene is left open where the match is weak.

>TRBV9|NA|TRBJ2-7
CASSSSPGTASYEQYF
>TRBV30|NA|TRBJ2-7
CAWGTGSAVYEQYF
>TRBV29-1|TRBD2|TRBJ2-3
CSVEGGSDTQYF
>TRBV7-2|TRBD2|TRBJ2-7
CASSFLRGTSYPRHEQYF
>TRBV18|NA|TRBJ1-6
CASSPSGDNSPLHF
>TRBV25-1|NA|TRBJ1-2
CASSEAGADSNYGYTF
>TRBV7-8|TRBD1|TRBJ1-2
CASSQRTGNNGYTF
>TRBV29-1|NA|TRBJ2-1
CSVEETDSYDEQLF
>TRBV5-6|NA|TRBJ1-1
CASSLVGAAADTEAFF
>TRBV3-1|NA|TRBJ2-1
CASSLQGGAWQFF
>TRBV6-1|TRBD1|TRBJ2-1
CASSRQGDYNEQFF
>TRBV12-5|NA|TRBJ2-7
CASGLVRGYEQYF
>TRBV28|NA|TRBJ1-2
CASSLPVYGYTF
>TRBV20-1|TRBD2|TRBJ2-2
CSAFGLAGPANTGELFF
>TRBV7-8|NA|TRBJ2-1
CASSSGPEQFF
>TRBV2|TRBD2|TRBJ2-1
CASRTSGRVTYNEQFF
>TRBV29-1|TRBD1|TRBJ2-5
CSVDAGTGASQETQYF
>TRBV5-1|TRBD1|TRBJ2-3
CASSLAWDSHTDTQYF
>TRBV18|NA|TRBJ1-5
CASSPPRGQGGNQPQHF
>TRBV4-3|TRBD1|TRBJ2-1
CASSQDRTGQGTYNEQFF
>TRBV21-1|NA|TRBJ2-1
CASPLSGIEKSSYNEQFF
>TRBV29-1|NA|TRBJ2-7
CSVELPTGYEQYF
>TRBV6-2/TRBV6-3|NA|TRBJ1-1
CASSYPDSEAFF
>TRBV3-1|NA|TRBJ1-1
CASSRREAMNTEAFF
>TRBV6-1|NA|TRBJ2-6
CASRAGPTANVLTF
>TRBV11-2|NA|TRBJ2-1
CASSLIPSSSYNEQFF
>TRBV20-1|NA|TRBJ2-1
CSARVSPYYNEQFF
>TRBV20-1|TRBD2|TRBJ2-2
CSARLAGDVTGELFF
>TRBV12-3/TRBV12-4|NA|TRBJ2-7
CASSQTYSYEQYF
>TRBV11-2|NA|TRBJ2-7
CASSKRPGTGRDEQYF
>TRBV4-1|NA|TRBJ1-1
CASSQGRGPGAFF
>TRBV7-2|TRBD2|TRBJ2-7
CASSDRTSGLYEQYF
>TRBV9|TRBD1|TRBJ2-1
CASGQGEQFF
>TRBV14|TRBD2|TRBJ2-7
CASSQVLAVSYEQYF
>TRBV6-1|TRBD1|TRBJ2-6
CASTRKTGGTSGANVLTF
>TRBV7-2|NA|TRBJ2-1
CASSPPGASYDEQFF
>TRBV11-1|TRBD2|TRBJ2-2
CASSLTSGMIIGELFF
>TRBV6-6|NA|TRBJ1-1
CASSYLVNTEAFF
>TRBV20-1|TRBD2|TRBJ2-2
CSAGGSNTGELFF
>TRBV11-2|TRBD2|TRBJ2-1
CASSITSGSPNEQFF
>TRBV5-1|NA|TRBJ1-1
CASSLARGGAEAFF
>TRBV12-3/TRBV12-4|TRBD1|TRBJ1-5
CASSGPGQGSQPQHF
>TRBV21-1|NA|TRBJ2-1
CASSTLAGKYNEQFF
>TRBV19|NA|TRBJ2-6
CASSISGANVLTF
>TRBV14|NA|TRBJ1-1
CASSQVGMNRALMNTEAFF
>TRBV5-1|NA|TRBJ1-1
CASSFTTGPEAFF
>TRBV11-3|TRBD2|TRBJ2-5
CASSLPGLAGGGETQYF
>TRBV7-9|NA|TRBJ2-6
CASTDPSGANVLTF
>TRBV7-2|NA|TRBJ2-7
CASSSSGEQYF
>TRBV18|TRBD1|TRBJ1-5
CASSPDRVLVNQPQHF
>TRBV20-1|NA|TRBJ2-7
CSATSQGRLSYEQYF
>TRBV7-8|NA|TRBJ2-3
CASSLARDRTDTQYF
>TRBV4-2|TRBD2|TRBJ2-7
CASSLGSGGTYEQYF
>TRBV30|NA|TRBJ2-3
CASPGVKGRTDTQYF
>TRBV5-1|NA|TRBJ2-5
CASSLMAGTEETQYF
>TRBV11-2|NA|TRBJ1-1
CASRQTVNTEAFF
>TRBV12-3/TRBV12-4|NA|TRBJ2-1
CASSWNEQFF
>TRBV7-9|TRBD1|TRBJ1-1
CASSPGPNRGGGVNTEAFF
>TRBV7-2|NA|TRBJ2-3
CASSPGRTDTQYF